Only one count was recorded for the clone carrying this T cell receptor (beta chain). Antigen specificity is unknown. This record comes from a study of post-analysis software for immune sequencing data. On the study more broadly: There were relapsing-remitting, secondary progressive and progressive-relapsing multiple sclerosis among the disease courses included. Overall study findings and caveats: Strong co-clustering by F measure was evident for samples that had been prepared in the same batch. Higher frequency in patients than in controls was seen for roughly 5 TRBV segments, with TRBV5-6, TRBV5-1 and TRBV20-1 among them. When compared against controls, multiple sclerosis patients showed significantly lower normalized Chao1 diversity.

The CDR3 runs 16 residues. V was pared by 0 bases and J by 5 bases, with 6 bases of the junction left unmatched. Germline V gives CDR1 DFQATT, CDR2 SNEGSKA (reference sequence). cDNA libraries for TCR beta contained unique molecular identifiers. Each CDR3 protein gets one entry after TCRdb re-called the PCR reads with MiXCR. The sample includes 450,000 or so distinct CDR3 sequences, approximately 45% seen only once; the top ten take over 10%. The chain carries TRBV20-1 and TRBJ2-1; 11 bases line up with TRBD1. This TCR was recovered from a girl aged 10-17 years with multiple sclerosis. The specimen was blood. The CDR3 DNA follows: TGCAGTGCTAGAGACCCGGGACAGGGGGTAAACAATGAGCAGTTCTTC. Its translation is CSARDPGQGVNNEQFF.